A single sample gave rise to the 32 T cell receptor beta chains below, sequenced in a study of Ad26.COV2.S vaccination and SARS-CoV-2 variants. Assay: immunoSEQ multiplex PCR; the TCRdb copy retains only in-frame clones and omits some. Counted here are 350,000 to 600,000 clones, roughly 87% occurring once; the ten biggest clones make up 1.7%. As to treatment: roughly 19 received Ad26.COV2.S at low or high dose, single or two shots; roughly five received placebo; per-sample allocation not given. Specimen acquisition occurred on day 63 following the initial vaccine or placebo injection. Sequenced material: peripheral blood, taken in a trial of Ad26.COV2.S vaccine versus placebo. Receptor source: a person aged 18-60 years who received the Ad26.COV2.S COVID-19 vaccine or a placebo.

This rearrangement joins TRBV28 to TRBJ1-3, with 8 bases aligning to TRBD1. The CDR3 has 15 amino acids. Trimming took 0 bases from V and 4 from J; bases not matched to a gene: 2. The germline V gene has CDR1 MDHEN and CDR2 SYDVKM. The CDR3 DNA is TGTGCCAGCAGTTTATGGGGACAGGCCGGAAACACCATATATTTT. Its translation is CASSLWGQAGNTIYF.

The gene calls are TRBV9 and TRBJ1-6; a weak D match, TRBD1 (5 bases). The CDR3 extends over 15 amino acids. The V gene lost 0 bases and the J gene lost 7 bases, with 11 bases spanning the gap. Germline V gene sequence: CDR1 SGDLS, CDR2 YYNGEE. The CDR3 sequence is CASSVEYGTNSPLHF. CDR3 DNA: TGTGCCAGCAGCGTAGAATATGGGACCAATTCACCCCTCCACTTT.

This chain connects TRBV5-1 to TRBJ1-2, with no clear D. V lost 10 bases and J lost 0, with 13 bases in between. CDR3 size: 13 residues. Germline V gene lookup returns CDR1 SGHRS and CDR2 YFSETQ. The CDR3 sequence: CASSPGTNYGYTF. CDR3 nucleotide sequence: TGCGCCTCGTCCCCGGGGACTAACTATGGCTACACCTTC.

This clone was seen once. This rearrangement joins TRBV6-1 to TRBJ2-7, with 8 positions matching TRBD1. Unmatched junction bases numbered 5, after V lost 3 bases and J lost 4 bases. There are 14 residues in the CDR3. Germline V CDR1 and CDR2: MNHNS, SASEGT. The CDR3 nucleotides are TGTGCCAGCAGTGAGGCAGGGGGCTTTTACGAGCAGTACTTC. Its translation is CASSEAGGFYEQYF.

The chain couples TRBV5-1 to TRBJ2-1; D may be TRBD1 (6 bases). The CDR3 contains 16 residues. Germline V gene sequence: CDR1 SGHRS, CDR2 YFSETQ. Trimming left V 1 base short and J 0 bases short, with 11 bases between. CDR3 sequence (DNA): TGCGCCAGCAGCTTGACAGGGTCGAGCTCCTACAATGAGCAGTTCTTC. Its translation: CASSLTGSSSYNEQFF.

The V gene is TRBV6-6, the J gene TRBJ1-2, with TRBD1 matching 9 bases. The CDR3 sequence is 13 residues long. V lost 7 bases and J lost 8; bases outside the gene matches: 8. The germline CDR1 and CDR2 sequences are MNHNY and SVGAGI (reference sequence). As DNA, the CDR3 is TGTGCCAGCATGGGACAGGGCCTTTGGGGCTACACCTTC. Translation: CASMGQGLWGYTF.

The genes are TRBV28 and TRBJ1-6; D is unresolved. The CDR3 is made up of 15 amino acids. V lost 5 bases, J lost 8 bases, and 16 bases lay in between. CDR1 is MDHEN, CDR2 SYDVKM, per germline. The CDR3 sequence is CASSPDRGLDSPLHF. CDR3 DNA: TGTGCCAGCAGTCCCGATCGAGGGCTCGATTCACCCCTCCACTTT.

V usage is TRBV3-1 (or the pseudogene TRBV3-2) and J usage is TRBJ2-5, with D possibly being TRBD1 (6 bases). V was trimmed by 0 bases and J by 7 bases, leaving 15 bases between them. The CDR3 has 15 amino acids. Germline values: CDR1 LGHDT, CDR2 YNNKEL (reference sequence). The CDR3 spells CASSQDQGGAVTQYF. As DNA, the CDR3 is TGTGCCAGCAGCCAAGATCAAGGGGGAGCGGTGACCCAGTACTTC.

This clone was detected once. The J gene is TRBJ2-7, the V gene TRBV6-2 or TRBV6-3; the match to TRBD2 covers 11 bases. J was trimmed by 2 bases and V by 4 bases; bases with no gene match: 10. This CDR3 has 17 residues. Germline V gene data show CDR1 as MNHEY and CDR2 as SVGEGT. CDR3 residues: CASSLTSGAFGTYEQYF. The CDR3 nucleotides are TGTGCCAGCAGTTTGACTAGCGGGGCTTTCGGGACCTACGAGCAGTACTTC.

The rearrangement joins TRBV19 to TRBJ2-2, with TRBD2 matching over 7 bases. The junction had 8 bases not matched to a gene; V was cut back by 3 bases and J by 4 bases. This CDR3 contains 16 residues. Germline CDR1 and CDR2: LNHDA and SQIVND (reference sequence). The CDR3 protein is CASSIGLADLTGELFF. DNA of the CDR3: TGTGCCAGTAGTATCGGCCTAGCGGACCTCACCGGGGAGCTGTTTTTT.

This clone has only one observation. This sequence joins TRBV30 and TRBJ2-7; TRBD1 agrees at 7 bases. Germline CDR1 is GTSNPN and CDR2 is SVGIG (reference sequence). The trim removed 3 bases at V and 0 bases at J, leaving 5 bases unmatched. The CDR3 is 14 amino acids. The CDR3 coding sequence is TGTGCCTGGAGACAGGGGAACCACTCCTACGAGCAGTACTTC. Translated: CAWRQGNHSYEQYF.

CDR3 sequence reads: CASSSGQTNSPLHF. The CDR3 DNA reads TGTGCCAGCAGCTCGGGACAGACTAATTCACCCCTCCACTTT. The chain links TRBV4-2 to TRBJ1-6; 7 bases agree with TRBD1. The V and J ends lost 5 bases and 6 bases, in that order; junction bases with no gene match: 4. CDR1 and CDR2 from the germline V gene are LGHNA and YNFKEQ. CDR3 length: 14 residues.

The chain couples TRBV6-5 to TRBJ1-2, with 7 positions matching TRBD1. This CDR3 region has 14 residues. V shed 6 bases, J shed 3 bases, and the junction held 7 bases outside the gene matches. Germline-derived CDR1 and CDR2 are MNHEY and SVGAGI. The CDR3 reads CASRKQGLYYGYTF. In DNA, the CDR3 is TGTGCCAGCAGGAAACAGGGGTTGTACTATGGCTACACCTTC.

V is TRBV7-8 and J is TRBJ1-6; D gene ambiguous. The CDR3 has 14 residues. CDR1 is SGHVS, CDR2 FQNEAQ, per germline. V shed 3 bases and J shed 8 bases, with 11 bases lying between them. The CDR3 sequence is CASSFPFDDSPLHF. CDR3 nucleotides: TGTGCCAGCAGCTTCCCGTTCGACGATTCACCCCTCCACTTT.

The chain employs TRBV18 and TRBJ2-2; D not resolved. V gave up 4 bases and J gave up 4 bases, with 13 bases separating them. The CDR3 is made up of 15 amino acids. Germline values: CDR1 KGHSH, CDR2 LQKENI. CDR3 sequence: CASSLDRGSTGELFF. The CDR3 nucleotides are TGTGCCAGCTCACTCGACCGCGGCTCCACCGGGGAGCTGTTTTTT. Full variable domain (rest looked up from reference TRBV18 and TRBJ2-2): NAGVMQNPRHLVRRRGQEARLRCSPMKGHSHVYWYRQLPEEGLKFMVYLQKENIIDESGMPKERFSAEFPKEGPSILRIQQVVRGDSAAYFCASSLDRGSTGELFFGEGSRLTVL.

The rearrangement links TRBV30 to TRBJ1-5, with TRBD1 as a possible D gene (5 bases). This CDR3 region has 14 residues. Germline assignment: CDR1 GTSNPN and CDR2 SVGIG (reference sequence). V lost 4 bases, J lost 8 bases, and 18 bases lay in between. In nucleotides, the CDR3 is TGTGCCTGGACCCACGGGGCAGGACAAGAGCCCCAGCATTTT. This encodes CAWTHGAGQEPQHF.

The CDR3 DNA is TGTGCCAGCAGCCCTCAGACAGGGGATCATGGCTACACCTTC. Its translation: CASSPQTGDHGYTF. This sequence joins TRBV4-2 and TRBJ1-2; 8 positions agree with TRBD1. The J segment lost 6 bases and the V segment lost 4 bases, leaving 7 bases of the junction unmatched. The CDR3 has 14 residues. Germline CDR1 and CDR2: LGHNA and YNFKEQ.

CDR3 loop: CASSIGGQAGNTIYF. CDR3 coding DNA: TGTGCCAGTAGTATTGGGGGGCAAGCTGGAAACACCATATATTTT. This chain uses TRBV19 with TRBJ1-3; perhaps TRBD1 as D (6 bases). The V gene's germline CDR1 is LNHDA and CDR2 SQIVND (reference sequence). The CDR3 loop spans 15 amino acids. The ends were cut back, 3 bases at V and 2 bases at J, with 11 bases in the middle.

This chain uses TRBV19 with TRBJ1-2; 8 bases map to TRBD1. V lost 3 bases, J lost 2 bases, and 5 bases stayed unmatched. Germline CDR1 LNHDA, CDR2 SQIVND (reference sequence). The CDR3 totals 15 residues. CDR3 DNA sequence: TGTGCCAGTAGTATCCCAGGGGGCGCGAACTATGGCTACACCTTC. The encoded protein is CASSIPGGANYGYTF.

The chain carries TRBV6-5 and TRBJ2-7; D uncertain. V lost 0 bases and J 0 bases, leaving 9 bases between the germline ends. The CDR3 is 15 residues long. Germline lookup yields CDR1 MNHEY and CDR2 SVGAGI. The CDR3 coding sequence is TGTGCCAGCAGTTACTCGATCCAAGACTCCTACGAGCAGTACTTC. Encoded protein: CASSYSIQDSYEQYF.

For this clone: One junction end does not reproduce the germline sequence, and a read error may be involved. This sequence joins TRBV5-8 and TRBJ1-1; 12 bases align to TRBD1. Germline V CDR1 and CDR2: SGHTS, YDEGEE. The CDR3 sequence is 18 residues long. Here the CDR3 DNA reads TGTGCCAGCACCTTGATGTGGGACAGGGGGCGCGTTGGCACTGAAGCTTTCTTT. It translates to CASTLMWDRGRVGTEAFF.

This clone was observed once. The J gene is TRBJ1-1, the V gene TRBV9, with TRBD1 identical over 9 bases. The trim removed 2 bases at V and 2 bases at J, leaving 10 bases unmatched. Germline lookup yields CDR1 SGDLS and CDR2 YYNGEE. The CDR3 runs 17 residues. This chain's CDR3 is CASSVLMGQGLNTEAFF. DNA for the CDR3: TGTGCCAGCAGCGTGCTGATGGGACAGGGTCTTAACACTGAAGCTTTCTTT.

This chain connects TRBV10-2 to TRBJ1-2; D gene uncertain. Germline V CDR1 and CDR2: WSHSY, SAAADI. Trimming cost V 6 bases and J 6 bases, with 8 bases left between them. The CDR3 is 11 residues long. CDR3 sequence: CASSDSHGYTF. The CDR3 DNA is TGCGCCAGCAGCGATTCCCATGGCTACACCTTC.

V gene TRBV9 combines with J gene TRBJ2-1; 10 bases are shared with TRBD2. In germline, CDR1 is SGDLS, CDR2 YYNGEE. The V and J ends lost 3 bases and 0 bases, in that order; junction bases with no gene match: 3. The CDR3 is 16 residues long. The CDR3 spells CASSATSGISYNEQFF. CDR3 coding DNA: TGTGCCAGCAGCGCCACTAGCGGGATCTCCTACAATGAGCAGTTCTTC.

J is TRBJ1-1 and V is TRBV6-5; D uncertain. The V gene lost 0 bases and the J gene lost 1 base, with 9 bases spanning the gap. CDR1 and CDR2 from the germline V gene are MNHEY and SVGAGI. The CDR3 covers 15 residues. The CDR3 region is CASSYSQVRNTEAFF. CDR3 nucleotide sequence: TGTGCCAGCAGTTACTCGCAGGTTCGGAACACTGAAGCTTTCTTT.

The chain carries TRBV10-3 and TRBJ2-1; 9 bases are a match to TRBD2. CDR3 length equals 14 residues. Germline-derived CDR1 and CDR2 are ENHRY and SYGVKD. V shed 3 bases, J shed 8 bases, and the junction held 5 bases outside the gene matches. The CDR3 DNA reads TGTGCCATCAGTGAAACTAGCGGGCTCTATGAGCAGTTCTTC. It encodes CAISETSGLYEQFF.

CDR3 sequence: CASRVAGAASRDNEQFF. DNA of the CDR3: TGTGCCAGCAGGGTAGCGGGAGCCGCCTCCAGAGACAATGAGCAGTTCTTC. The chain has TRBV28 and TRBJ2-1, with 9 bases lining up with TRBD2. The CDR3 totals 17 residues. J was trimmed by 5 bases and V by 6 bases; bases with no gene match: 14. CDR1 MDHEN and CDR2 SYDVKM come from the germline V gene. Variable domain in full (rest from reference TRBV28 and TRBJ2-1): DVKVTQSSRYLVKRTGEKVFLECVQDMDHENMFWYRQDPGLGLRLIYFSYDVKMKEKGDIPEGYSVSREKKERFSLILESASTNQTSMYLCASRVAGAASRDNEQFFGPGTRLTVL.

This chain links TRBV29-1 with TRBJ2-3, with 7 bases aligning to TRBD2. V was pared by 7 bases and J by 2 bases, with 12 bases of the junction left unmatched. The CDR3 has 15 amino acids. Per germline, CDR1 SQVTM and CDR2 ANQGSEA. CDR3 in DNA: TGCAGCGCCGAAGGTGGGAGGGCCGACACAGATACGCAGTATTTT. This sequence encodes CSAEGGRADTDTQYF.

The CDR3 loop reads CASSKTGGSYNEQFF. CDR3 coding DNA: TGTGCCAGCAGCAAAACAGGGGGCTCCTACAATGAGCAGTTCTTC. V and J are TRBV21-1 and TRBJ2-1; no DNA check was done on the table's D call, TRBD1. TRBV21-1 is termed a pseudogene. The CDR3 is 15 residues long.

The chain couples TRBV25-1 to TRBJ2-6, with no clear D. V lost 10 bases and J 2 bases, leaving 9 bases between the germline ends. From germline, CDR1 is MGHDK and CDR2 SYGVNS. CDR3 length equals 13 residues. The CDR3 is CATSGTGANVLTF. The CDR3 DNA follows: TGTGCCACGTCAGGCACTGGGGCCAACGTCCTGACTTTC.

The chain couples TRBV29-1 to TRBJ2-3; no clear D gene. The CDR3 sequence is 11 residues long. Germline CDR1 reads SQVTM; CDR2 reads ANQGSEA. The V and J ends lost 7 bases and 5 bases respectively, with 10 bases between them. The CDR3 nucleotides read TGCAGCGCGCAGCCTGGAGATACGCAGTATTTT. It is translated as CSAQPGDTQYF.

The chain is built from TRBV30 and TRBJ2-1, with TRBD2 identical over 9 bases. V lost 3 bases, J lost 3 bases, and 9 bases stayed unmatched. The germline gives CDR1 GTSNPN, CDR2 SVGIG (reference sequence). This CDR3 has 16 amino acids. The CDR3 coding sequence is TGTGCCTGGAGGGCCGACGCGGGAGGGCTCTACAATGAGCAGTTCTTC. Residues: CAWRADAGGLYNEQFF.